This TCR beta chain was sequenced for a study of blood T cell repertoires in COVID-19. For the study at large: Samples representing acute and convalescent COVID-19 were sourced from the United States, Italy and Spain.

Germline V gene lookup returns CDR1 SGHRS and CDR2 YFSETQ. This CDR3 has 15 amino acids. Trimming at V came to 7 bases and at J to 0 bases, leaving 8 bases not matched to a gene. The protocol was immunoSEQ multiplex PCR, while the TCRdb copy is restricted to in-frame clones and leaves out a portion. The sample has roughly 200,000 clones, 89% seen once. The cohort comprised adults aged about 18 to 100 years residing in approximately 22 US areas. The sequenced sample consisted of PBMCs or T cells enriched from blood (not recorded which). This TCR was recovered from a woman aged 40 to 50 with acute COVID-19. The chain carries TRBV5-1 and TRBJ2-7; 9 bases map to TRBD1. CDR3 coding DNA: TGCGCCAGCGCTGACCGGGACAGGGTCTCCTACGAGCAGTACTTC. This encodes CASADRDRVSYEQYF. The whole variable domain, filled in from reference TRBV5-1 and TRBJ2-7, reads KAGVTQTPRYLIKTRGQQVTLSCSPISGHRSVSWYQQTPGQGLQFLFEYFSETQRNKGNFPGRFSGRQFSNSRSEMNVSTLELGDSALYLCASADRDRVSYEQYFGPGTRLTVT.